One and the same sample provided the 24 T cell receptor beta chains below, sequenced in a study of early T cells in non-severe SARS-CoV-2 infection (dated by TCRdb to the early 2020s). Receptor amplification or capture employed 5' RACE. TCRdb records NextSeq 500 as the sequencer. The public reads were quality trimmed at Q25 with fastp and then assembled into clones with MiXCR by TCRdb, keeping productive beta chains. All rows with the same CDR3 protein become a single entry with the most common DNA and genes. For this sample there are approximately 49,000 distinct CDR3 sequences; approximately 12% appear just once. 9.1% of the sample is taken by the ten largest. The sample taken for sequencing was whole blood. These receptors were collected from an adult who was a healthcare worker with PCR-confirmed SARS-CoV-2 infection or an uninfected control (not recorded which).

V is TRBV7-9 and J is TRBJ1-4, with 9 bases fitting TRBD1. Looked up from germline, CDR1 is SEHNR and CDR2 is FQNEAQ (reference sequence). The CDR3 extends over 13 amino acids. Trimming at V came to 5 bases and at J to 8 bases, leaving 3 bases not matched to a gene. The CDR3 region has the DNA TGTGCCAGCAGCCGGACAGGGGCGGAAAAACTGTTTTTT. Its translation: CASSRTGAEKLFF.

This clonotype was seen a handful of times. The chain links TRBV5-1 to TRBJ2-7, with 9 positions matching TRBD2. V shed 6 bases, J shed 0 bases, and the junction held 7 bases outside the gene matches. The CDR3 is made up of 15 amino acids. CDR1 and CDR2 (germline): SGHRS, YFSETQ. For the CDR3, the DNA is TGCGCCAGCACCAACGAGCGGGGGGCCTCCTACGAGCAGTACTTC. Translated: CASTNERGASYEQYF.

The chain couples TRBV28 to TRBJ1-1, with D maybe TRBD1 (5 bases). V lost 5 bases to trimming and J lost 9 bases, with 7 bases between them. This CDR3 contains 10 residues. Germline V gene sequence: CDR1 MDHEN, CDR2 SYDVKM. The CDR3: CASSRQKAFF. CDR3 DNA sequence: TGTGCCAGCAGTCGACAGAAAGCTTTCTTT.

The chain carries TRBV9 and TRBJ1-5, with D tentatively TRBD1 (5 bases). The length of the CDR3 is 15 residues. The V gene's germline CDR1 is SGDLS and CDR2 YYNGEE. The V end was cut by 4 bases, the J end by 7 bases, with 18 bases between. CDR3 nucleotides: TGTGCCAGCAGCCCAGGGACGGAAAACCTCCAGCCCCAGCATTTT. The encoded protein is CASSPGTENLQPQHF.

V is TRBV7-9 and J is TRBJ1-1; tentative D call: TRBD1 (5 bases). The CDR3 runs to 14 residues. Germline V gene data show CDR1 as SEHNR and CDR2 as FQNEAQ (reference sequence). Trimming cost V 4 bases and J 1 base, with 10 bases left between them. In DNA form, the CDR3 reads TGTGCCAGCAGCTATGCAAGGGGGAACACTGAAGCTTTCTTT. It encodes CASSYARGNTEAFF. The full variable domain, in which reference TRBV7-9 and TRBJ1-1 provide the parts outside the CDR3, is DTGVSQNPRHKITKRGQNVTFRCDPISEHNRLYWYRQTLGQGPEFLTYFQNEAQLEKSRLLSDRFSAERPKGSFSTLEIQRTEQGDSAMYLCASSYARGNTEAFFGQGTRLTVV.

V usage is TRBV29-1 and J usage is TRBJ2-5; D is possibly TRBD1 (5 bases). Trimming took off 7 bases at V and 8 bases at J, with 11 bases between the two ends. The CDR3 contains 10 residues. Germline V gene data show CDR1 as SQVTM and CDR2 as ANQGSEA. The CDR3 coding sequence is TGCAGCGCAGGCGACAGAACCCAGTACTTC. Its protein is CSAGDRTQYF.

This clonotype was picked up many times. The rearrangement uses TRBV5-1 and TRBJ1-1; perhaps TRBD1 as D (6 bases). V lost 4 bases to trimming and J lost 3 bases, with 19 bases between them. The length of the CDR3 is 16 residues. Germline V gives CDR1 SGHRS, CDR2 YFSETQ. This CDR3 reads CASSRSTGSRDTEAFF. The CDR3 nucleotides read TGCGCCAGCAGCCGGTCCACAGGGTCTAGGGACACTGAAGCTTTCTTT.

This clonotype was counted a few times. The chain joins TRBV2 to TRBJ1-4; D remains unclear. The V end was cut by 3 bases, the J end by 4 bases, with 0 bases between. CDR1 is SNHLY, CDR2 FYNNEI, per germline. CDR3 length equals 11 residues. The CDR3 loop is CASSDNEKLFF. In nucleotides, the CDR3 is TGTGCCAGCAGTGATAATGAAAAACTGTTTTTT.

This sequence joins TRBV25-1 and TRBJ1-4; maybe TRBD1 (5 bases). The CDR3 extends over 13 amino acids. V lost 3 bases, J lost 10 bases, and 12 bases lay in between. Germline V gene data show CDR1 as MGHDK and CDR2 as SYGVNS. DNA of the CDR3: TGTGCCAGCAGTGAGGGACCGCACCGAAAACTGTTTTTT. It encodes CASSEGPHRKLFF.

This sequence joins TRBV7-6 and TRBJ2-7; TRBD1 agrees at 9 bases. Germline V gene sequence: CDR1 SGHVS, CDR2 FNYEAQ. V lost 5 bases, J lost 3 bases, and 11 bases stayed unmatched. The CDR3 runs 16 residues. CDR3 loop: CASSPPAGQGIYEQYF. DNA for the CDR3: TGTGCCAGCAGCCCCCCGGCGGGACAGGGAATCTACGAGCAGTACTTC.

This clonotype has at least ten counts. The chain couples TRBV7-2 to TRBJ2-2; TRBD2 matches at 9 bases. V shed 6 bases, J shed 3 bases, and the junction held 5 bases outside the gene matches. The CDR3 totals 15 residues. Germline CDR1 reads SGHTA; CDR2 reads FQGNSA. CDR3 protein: CASRPSGGYTGELFF. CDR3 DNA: TGTGCCAGCAGGCCGAGCGGGGGGTACACCGGGGAGCTGTTTTTT.

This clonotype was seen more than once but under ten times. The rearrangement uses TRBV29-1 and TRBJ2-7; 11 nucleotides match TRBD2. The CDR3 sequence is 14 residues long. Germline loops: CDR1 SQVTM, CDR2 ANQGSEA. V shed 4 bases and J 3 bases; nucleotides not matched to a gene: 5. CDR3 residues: CSVGRLAGGYEQYF. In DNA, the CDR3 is TGCAGCGTTGGGCGGCTAGCGGGGGGCTACGAGCAGTACTTC.

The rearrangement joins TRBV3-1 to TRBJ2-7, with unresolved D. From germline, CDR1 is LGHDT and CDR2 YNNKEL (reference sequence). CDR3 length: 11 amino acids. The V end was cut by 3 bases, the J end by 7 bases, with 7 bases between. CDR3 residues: CASSQMGEQYF. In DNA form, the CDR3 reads TGTGCCAGCAGCCAGATGGGAGAGCAGTACTTC.

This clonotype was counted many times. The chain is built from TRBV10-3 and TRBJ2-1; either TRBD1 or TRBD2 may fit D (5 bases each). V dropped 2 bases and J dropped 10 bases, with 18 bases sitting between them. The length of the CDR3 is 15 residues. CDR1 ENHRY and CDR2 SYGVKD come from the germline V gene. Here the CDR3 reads CAISETGTKIWEQFF. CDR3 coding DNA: TGTGCCATCAGTGAGACCGGGACCAAGATTTGGGAGCAGTTCTTC.

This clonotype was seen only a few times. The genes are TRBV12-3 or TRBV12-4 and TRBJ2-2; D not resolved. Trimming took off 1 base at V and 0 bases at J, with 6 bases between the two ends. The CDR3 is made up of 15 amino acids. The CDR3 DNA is TGTGCCAGCAGTTTAGAGGCCCCGAACACCGGGGAGCTGTTTTTT. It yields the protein CASSLEAPNTGELFF.

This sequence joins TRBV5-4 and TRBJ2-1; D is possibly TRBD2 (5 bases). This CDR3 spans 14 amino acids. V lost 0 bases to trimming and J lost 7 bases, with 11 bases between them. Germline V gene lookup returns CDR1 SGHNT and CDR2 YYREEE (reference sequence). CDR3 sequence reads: CASSLALGSNEQFF. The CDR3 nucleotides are TGTGCCAGCAGCTTGGCCCTAGGGAGTAATGAGCAGTTCTTC.

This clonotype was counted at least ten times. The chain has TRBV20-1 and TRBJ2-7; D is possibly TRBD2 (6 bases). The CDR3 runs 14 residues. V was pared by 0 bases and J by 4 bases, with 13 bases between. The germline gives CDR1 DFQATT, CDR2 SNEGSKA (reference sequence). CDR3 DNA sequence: TGCAGTGCTAGAGATTGGAGGGGAGCTTACGAGCAGTACTTC. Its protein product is CSARDWRGAYEQYF.

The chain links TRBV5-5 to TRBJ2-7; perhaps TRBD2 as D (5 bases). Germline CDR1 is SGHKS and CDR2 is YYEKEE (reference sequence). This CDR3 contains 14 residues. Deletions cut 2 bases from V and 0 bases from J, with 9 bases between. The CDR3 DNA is TGTGCCAGCAGCTTTTACCGGGGCTCCTACGAGCAGTACTTC. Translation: CASSFYRGSYEQYF. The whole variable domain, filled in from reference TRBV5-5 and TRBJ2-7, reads DAGVTQSPTHLIKTRGQQVTLRCSPISGHKSVSWYQQVLGQGPQFIFQYYEKEERGRGNFPDRFSARQFPNYSSELNVNALLLGDSALYLCASSFYRGSYEQYFGPGTRLTVT.

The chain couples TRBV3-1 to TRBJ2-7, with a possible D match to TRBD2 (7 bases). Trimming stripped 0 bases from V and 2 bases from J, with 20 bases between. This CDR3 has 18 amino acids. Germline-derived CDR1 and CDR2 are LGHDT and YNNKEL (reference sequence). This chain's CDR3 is CASSQEALGGANTYEQYF. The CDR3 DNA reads TGTGCCAGCAGCCAAGAAGCCCTGGGGGGGGCGAATACCTACGAGCAGTACTTC.

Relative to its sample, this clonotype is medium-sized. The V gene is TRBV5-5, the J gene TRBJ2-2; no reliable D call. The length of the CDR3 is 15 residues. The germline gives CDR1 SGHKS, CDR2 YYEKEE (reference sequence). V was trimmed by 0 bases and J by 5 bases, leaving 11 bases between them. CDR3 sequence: CASSLDPQRTGELFF. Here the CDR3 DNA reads TGTGCCAGCAGCTTGGACCCCCAACGGACCGGGGAGCTGTTTTTT.

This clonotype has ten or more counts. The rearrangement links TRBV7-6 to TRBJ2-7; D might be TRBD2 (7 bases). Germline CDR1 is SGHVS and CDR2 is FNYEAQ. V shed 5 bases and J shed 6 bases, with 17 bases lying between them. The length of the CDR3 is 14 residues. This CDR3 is CASSPRLGGREQYF. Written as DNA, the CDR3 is TGTGCCAGCAGCCCCCGGCTCGGGGGGCGCGAGCAGTACTTC.

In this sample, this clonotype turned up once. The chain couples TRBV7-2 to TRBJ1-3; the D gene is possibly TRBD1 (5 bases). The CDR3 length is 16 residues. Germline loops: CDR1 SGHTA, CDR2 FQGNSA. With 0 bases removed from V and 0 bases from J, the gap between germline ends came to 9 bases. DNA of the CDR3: TGTGCCAGCAGCTTAGCCACGGGGCTCTCTGGAAACACCATATATTTT. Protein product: CASSLATGLSGNTIYF. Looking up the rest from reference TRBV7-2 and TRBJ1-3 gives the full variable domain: GAGVSQSPSNKVTEKGKDVELRCDPISGHTALYWYRQSLGQGLEFLIYFQGNSAPDKSGLPSDRFSAERTGGSVSTLTIQRTQQEDSAVYLCASSLATGLSGNTIYFGEGSWLTVV.

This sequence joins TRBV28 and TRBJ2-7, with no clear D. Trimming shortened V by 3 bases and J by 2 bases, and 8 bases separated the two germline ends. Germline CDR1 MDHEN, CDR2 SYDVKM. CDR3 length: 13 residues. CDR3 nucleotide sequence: TGTGCCAGCAGTTTGATAGTTACCTACGAGCAGTACTTC. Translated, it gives CASSLIVTYEQYF.

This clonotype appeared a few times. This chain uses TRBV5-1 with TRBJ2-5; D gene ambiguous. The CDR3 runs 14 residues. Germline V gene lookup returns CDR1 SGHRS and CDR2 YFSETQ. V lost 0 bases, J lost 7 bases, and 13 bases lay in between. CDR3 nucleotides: TGCGCCAGCAGCTTGGATCCCGCCGAGAGGACCCAGTACTTC. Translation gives CASSLDPAERTQYF.